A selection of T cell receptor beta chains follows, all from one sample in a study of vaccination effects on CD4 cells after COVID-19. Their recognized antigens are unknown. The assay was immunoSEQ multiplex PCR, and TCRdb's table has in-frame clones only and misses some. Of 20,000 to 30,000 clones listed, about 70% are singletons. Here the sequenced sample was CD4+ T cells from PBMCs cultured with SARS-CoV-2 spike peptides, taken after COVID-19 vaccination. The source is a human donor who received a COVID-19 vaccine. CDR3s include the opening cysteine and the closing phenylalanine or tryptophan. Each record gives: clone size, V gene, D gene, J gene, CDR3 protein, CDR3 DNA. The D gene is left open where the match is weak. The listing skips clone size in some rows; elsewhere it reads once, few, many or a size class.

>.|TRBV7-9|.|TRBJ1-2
CASSLARAAYGYTF
TGTGCCAGCAGCTTAGCGCGGGCAGCCTATGGCTACACCTTC
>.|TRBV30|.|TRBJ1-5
CAWSGWGGNQPQHF
TGTGCCTGGTCCGGTTGGGGTGGCAATCAGCCCCAGCATTTT
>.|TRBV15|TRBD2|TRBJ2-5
CATSRGLAGGETQYF
TGTGCCACCAGCAGGGGTCTAGCGGGAGGAGAGACCCAGTACTTC
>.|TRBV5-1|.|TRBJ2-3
CASSLGGYTDTQYF
TGCGCCAGCAGCTTAGGAGGTTACACAGATACGCAGTATTTT
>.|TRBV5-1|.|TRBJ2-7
CASSLGGGPYEQYF
TGCGCCAGCAGCTTGGGCGGGGGCCCCTACGAGCAGTACTTC
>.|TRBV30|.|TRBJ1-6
CAWGRREGSPLHF
TGTGCCTGGGGACGGCGCGAGGGTTCACCCCTCCACTTT
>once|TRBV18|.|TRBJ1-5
CASSGDSLSNQPQHF
TGTGCCAGCTCAGGGGACTCCCTCTCCAATCAGCCCCAGCATTTT
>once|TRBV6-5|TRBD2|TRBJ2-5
CATKSGGAQETQYF
TGTGCCACCAAAAGCGGGGGGGCACAAGAGACCCAGTACTTC
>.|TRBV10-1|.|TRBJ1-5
CASSESGQPQHF
TGCGCCAGCAGTGAGTCCGGTCAGCCCCAGCATTTT
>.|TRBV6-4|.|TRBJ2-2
CASSDSGDTGELFF
TGTGCCAGCAGTGACTCAGGGGACACCGGGGAGCTGTTTTTT
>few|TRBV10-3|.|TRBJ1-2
CAISESVEGARSYGYTF
TGTGCCATCAGTGAGTCGGTTGAGGGTGCCAGGAGCTATGGCTACACCTTC
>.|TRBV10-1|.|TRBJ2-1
CASSSPSGEQFF
TGCGCCAGCAGCTCCCCCTCGGGTGAGCAGTTCTTC
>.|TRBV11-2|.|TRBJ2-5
CASSLDRQQETQYF
TGTGCCAGCAGCTTAGATCGTCAGCAAGAGACCCAGTACTTC
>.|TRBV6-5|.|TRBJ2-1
CASSSQGPYNEQFF
TGTGCCAGCAGTTCGCAGGGACCCTACAATGAGCAGTTCTTC
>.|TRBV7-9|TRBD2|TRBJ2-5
CASSLALLTGGIQETQYF
TGTGCCAGCAGCTTAGCGCTGTTGACGGGGGGGATCCAAGAGACCCAGTACTTC
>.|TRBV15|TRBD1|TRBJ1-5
CATSRGVGQGDLMDQPQHF
TGTGCCACCAGCAGAGGAGTAGGTCAGGGGGACTTGATGGATCAGCCCCAGCATTTT
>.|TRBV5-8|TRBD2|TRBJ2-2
CASSLWRGAGTGELFF
TGTGCCAGCAGCTTGTGGCGGGGGGCCGGAACCGGGGAGCTGTTTTTT
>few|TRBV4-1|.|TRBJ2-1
CASSQASLVGEHYNEQFF
TGCGCCAGCAGCCAAGCCTCATTAGTAGGGGAGCACTACAATGAGCAGTTCTTC
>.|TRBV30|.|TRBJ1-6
CAWDRTSRLLHF
TGTGCCTGGGATCGGACGAGCCGACTCCTCCACTTT
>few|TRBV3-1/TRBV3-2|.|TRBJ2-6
CASSRPQGTGANVLTF
TGTGCCAGCAGCCGACCCCAGGGGACTGGGGCCAACGTCCTGACTTTC
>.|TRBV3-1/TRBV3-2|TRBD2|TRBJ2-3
CASSAIMTSGPDTQYF
TGTGCCAGCAGCGCCATCATGACTAGCGGGCCAGATACGCAGTATTTT
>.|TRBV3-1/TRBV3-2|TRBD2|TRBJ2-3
CASSQDLAGVTDTQYF
TGTGCCAGCAGCCAAGATCTAGCGGGAGTCACAGATACGCAGTATTTT
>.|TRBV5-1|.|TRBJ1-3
CASSLGQLNSGNTIYF
TGCGCCAGCAGCTTAGGACAGCTAAATAGTGGAAACACCATATATTTT
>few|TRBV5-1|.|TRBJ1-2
CASSLGSANYGYTF
TGCGCCAGCAGCTTGGGGTCTGCTAACTATGGCTACACCTTC
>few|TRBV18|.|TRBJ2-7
CASSPPLELDSEQYF
TGTGCCAGCTCACCACCGTTGGAATTAGATAGCGAGCAGTACTTC
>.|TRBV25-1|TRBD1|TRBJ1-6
CASSGRTGNSPLHF
TGTGCCAGCAGTGGCCGGACAGGGAATTCACCCCTCCACTTT
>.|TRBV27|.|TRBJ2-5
CASSLERGETQYF
TGTGCCAGCAGTTTGGAACGTGGCGAGACCCAGTACTTC
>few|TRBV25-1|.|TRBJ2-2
CASSESLTIGELFF
TGTGCCAGCAGTGAATCTCTGACCATCGGGGAGCTGTTTTTT
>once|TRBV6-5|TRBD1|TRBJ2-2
CATNYRGLGTGELFF
TGTGCCACCAACTACAGGGGGTTGGGCACCGGGGAGCTGTTTTTT
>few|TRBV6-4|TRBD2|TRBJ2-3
CASSESGGATDTQYF
TGTGCCAGCAGTGAAAGCGGGGGGGCCACAGATACGCAGTATTTT
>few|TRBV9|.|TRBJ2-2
CASSVEGTGELFF
TGTGCCAGCAGCGTAGAAGGAACGGGGGAGCTGTTTTTT
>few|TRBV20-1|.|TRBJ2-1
CSASPIRGWGSYNEQFF
TGCAGTGCTAGTCCCATTCGGGGGTGGGGCTCCTACAATGAGCAGTTCTTC
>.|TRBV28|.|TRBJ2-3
CASSPYGQRTDTQYF
TGTGCCAGCAGTCCCTACGGACAGCGCACAGATACGCAGTATTTT
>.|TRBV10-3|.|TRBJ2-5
CAISFRDEGQETQYF
TGTGCCATCAGTTTCAGGGATGAGGGCCAAGAGACCCAGTACTTC
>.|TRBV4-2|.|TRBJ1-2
CASSQTGGQEYGYTF
TGTGCCAGCAGCCAGACCGGTGGGCAGGAGTATGGCTACACCTTC
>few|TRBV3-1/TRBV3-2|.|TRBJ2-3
CASSHNSRADTQYF
TGTGCCAGCAGCCACAATTCGAGGGCAGATACGCAGTATTTT
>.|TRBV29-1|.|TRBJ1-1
CSVRTENTEAFF
TGCAGCGTCCGGACGGAGAACACTGAAGCTTTCTTT
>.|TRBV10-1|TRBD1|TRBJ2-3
CASSRTGGSGDTQYF
TGCGCCAGCAGTCGGACAGGGGGTTCGGGAGATACGCAGTATTTT
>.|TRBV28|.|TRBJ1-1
CASSLTANTEAFF
TGTGCCAGCAGTTTGACAGCGAACACTGAAGCTTTCTTT
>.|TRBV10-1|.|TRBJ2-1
CASSPDTGFHNEQFF
TGCGCCAGCAGCCCCGACACAGGGTTCCACAATGAGCAGTTCTTC
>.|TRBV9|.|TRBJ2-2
CASSVAGELFF
TGTGCCAGCAGCGTAGCCGGGGAGCTGTTTTTT